The 27 T cell receptor beta chains reported below all come from one sample, sequenced in a study of blood T cell repertoires in COVID-19. Produced via immunoSEQ multiplex PCR; TCRdb's table is partial and in-frame only. The sample yields a few hundred thousand clones, roughly 85% seen once. The sequenced material came from peripheral blood. The source of these receptors is a woman between 18 and 29 years old with acute or convalescent COVID-19.

The CDR3 nucleotides read TGTGCCAGCAGTAAATGGGGGATGACTAGCGGGTACCAAGAGACCCAGTACTTC. Protein: CASSKWGMTSGYQETQYF. V and J are TRBV6-2 or TRBV6-3 and TRBJ2-5, with TRBD2 identical over 10 bases. The CDR3 totals 18 residues. Germline V gene lookup returns CDR1 MNHEY and CDR2 SVGEGT. J was trimmed by 0 bases and V by 5 bases; bases with no gene match: 12.

This chain joins TRBV27 and TRBJ1-1; D is perhaps TRBD1 (6 bases). This CDR3 has 14 residues. The germline V gene encodes CDR1 MNHEY and CDR2 SMNVEV (reference sequence). Trimming took 7 bases from V and 5 from J, leaving 17 bases between them. The CDR3 DNA reads as TGTGCCAGCACTCCCGGGGGGGCACGGACTGAAGCTTTCTTT. It codes for CASTPGGARTEAFF.

The chain links TRBV5-6 to TRBJ2-7, with D perhaps matching TRBD1 (6 bases). CDR3 length: 16 amino acids. The V gene's germline CDR1 is SGHDT and CDR2 YYEEEE. Deletions cut 4 bases from V and 4 bases from J, with 21 bases between. The CDR3 protein is CASSRLDWGPEYEQYF. The CDR3 coding sequence is TGTGCCAGCAGCCGGCTTGACTGGGGGCCCGAATACGAGCAGTACTTC.

V is TRBV6-6 and J is TRBJ2-2; TRBD2 aligns across 7 bases. Germline loops: CDR1 MNHNY, CDR2 SVGAGI (reference sequence). The CDR3 totals 16 residues. The ends lost 7 bases at V and 0 bases at J; junction bases unmatched: 8. The DNA of the CDR3 is TGTGCCAGCACCCGAGGAGCGGGAACGAACACCGGGGAGCTGTTTTTT. It encodes CASTRGAGTNTGELFF.

The rearrangement uses TRBV5-6 and TRBJ2-7, with TRBD1 identical over 8 bases. In germline, CDR1 is SGHDT, CDR2 YYEEEE. Germline trimming cut 0 bases from V and 0 bases from J; bases unmatched to any gene: 2. The CDR3 is 15 amino acids. The CDR3 bases are TGTGCCAGCAGCTTGGGACAGGGGAGCTCCTACGAGCAGTACTTC. Its translation: CASSLGQGSSYEQYF.

The genes are TRBV7-6 and TRBJ2-2, with 8 positions matching TRBD1. The CDR3 length is 19 residues. Trimming at V came to 5 bases and at J to 1 base, leaving 15 bases not matched to a gene. Germline CDR1 and CDR2: SGHVS and FNYEAQ. As DNA, the CDR3 is TGTGCCAGCAGCGCAACCTTTACCGGGACAGGTTGGAACACCGGGGAGCTGTTTTTT. Translation: CASSATFTGTGWNTGELFF.

This clone appeared a few times. This CDR3 is CASSTFPTSTDTQYF. CDR3 in DNA: TGCGCCAGCAGCACCTTCCCGACTAGCACAGATACGCAGTATTTT. The chain has TRBV5-1 and TRBJ2-3; D is ambiguous. V lost 4 bases and J lost 0, with 12 bases in between. Germline CDR1 is SGHRS and CDR2 is YFSETQ. CDR3 length equals 15 residues.

The chain uses TRBV4-3 and TRBJ2-2, with D possibly TRBD2 on 6 matching bases. This CDR3 comprises 16 residues. V was trimmed by 4 bases and J by 0 bases, leaving 12 bases between them. Germline V lookup: CDR1 LGHNA, CDR2 YSLEER. As DNA, the CDR3 is TGCGCCAGCAGCCCCTCCGGGGAGGCGAACACCGGGGAGCTGTTTTTT. Its protein product is CASSPSGEANTGELFF.

The V gene is TRBV19, the J gene TRBJ2-3, with 11 nucleotides matching TRBD1. CDR1 LNHDA and CDR2 SQIVND come from the germline V gene (reference sequence). After removal of 8 bases from V and 5 bases from J, the junction contained 6 bases not matched to a gene. CDR3 length: 14 residues. CDR3 sequence: CASGRTGGRDTQYF. CDR3 coding DNA: TGTGCCAGTGGAAGGACAGGGGGCCGAGATACGCAGTATTTT.

The rearrangement uses TRBV14 and TRBJ2-2; 13 bases are shared with TRBD2. The CDR3 is made up of 17 amino acids. J lost 1 base, V lost 5 bases, and 4 bases had no gene match. The germline V gene has CDR1 SGHDN and CDR2 FVKESK. CDR3 residues: CASSRLAGGLNTGELFF. The DNA for the CDR3 is TGTGCCAGCAGCAGACTAGCGGGAGGATTGAACACCGGGGAGCTGTTTTTT. Variable domain in full (rest from reference TRBV14 and TRBJ2-2): EAGVTQFPSHSVIEKGQTVTLRCDPISGHDNLYWYRRVMGKEIKFLLHFVKESKQDESGMPNNRFLAERTGGTYSTLKVQPAELEDSGVYFCASSRLAGGLNTGELFFGEGSRLTVL.

CDR3 loop: CASSVPNRGPNTGELFF. The CDR3 bases are TGTGCCAGCAGTGTGCCAAACAGGGGACCGAACACCGGGGAGCTGTTTTTT. The V and J genes are TRBV2 and TRBJ2-2; TRBD1 matches 7 bases. V was pared by 4 bases and J by 0 bases, with 8 bases of the junction left unmatched. The CDR3 is 17 residues long. Per germline, CDR1 SNHLY and CDR2 FYNNEI.

The rearrangement links TRBV6-6 to TRBJ1-3; D call uncertain. Germline CDR1 MNHNY, CDR2 SVGAGI (reference sequence). The CDR3 covers 14 residues. V was cut by 0 bases and J by 2 bases, with 5 bases left in between. The CDR3 reads CASSYSAAGNTIYF. The CDR3 DNA is TGTGCCAGCAGTTACTCGGCAGCTGGAAACACCATATATTTT.

The CDR3 region has the DNA TGTGCCACCAGTGAGGAGGGCTACACCGGGGAGCTGTTTTTT. Translated, it gives CATSEEGYTGELFF. The rearrangement links TRBV24-1 to TRBJ2-2; the D gene is possibly TRBD2 (6 bases). The CDR3 covers 14 residues. V lost 4 bases and J 3 bases, leaving 8 bases between the germline ends. Germline V CDR1 and CDR2: KGHDR, SFDVKD.

This clone was found once. This chain uses TRBV12-3 or TRBV12-4 with TRBJ2-1; no clear D gene. Trimming took 8 bases from V and 8 from J, leaving 10 bases between them. This CDR3 contains 11 residues. The CDR3 coding sequence is TGTGCCAGCCGCCGGTCGGATGAGCAGTTCTTC. Its protein is CASRRSDEQFF.

V and J are TRBV18 and TRBJ1-2, with a weak D call TRBD1 (6 bases). Trimming pared 3 bases from V and 11 bases from J, leaving 19 bases between. CDR3 size: 14 residues. Germline-derived CDR1 and CDR2 are KGHSH and LQKENI. CDR3 coding DNA: TGTGCCAGCTCACCCGAGGACAGTTTTGTCGGGTACACCTTC. Protein product: CASSPEDSFVGYTF.

This chain connects TRBV2 to TRBJ1-4, with D possibly matching TRBD1 (5 bases). CDR3 length equals 14 residues. Germline loops: CDR1 SNHLY, CDR2 FYNNEI. Trimming took 7 bases from V and 8 from J, leaving 17 bases between them. CDR3 DNA sequence: TGTGCCAGCACCCCAGGGTGGGGATGGGAAAAACTGTTTTTT. It is translated as CASTPGWGWEKLFF.

V is TRBV2 and J is TRBJ1-1; D remains unclear. V was clipped by 0 bases and J by 5 bases, with 7 bases between them. This CDR3 has 13 residues. Germline values: CDR1 SNHLY, CDR2 FYNNEI. Written as DNA, the CDR3 is TGTGCCAGCAGTGAAGCGTGGAGGACTGAAGCTTTCTTT. It translates to CASSEAWRTEAFF.

The CDR3 nucleotides read TGTGCCAGCAGCTTAACACAGGGGACGGGTGGCTACACCTTC. Its protein product is CASSLTQGTGGYTF. The chain is built from TRBV7-2 and TRBJ1-2; TRBD1 matches at 7 bases. The trim removed 2 bases at V and 7 bases at J, leaving 7 bases unmatched. This CDR3 is built from 14 residues. Germline V gene data show CDR1 as SGHTA and CDR2 as FQGNSA.

This sequence joins TRBV18 and TRBJ1-5, with D perhaps TRBD1 (5 bases). CDR1 and CDR2 from the germline V gene are KGHSH and LQKENI. V shed 3 bases and J shed 7 bases, with 13 bases lying between them. There are 14 residues in the CDR3. The CDR3 loop is CASSPTSGGQPQHF. CDR3 DNA sequence: TGTGCCAGCTCACCTACCTCGGGGGGACAGCCCCAGCATTTT.

This CDR3 reads CASSPTGFTEAFF. The CDR3 nucleotides read TGTGCCAGCAGTCCAACAGGGTTCACTGAAGCTTTCTTT. The chain combines TRBV28 with TRBJ1-1, with D perhaps TRBD1 (6 bases). V lost 5 bases and J lost 4, with 11 bases in between. CDR3 size: 13 residues. Germline V gene sequence: CDR1 MDHEN, CDR2 SYDVKM.

The chain couples TRBV10-3 to TRBJ2-7; TRBD2 matches 7 bases. Trimming at V came to 2 bases and at J to 2 bases, leaving 3 bases not matched to a gene. The CDR3 loop spans 14 amino acids. Germline values: CDR1 ENHRY, CDR2 SYGVKD. CDR3 sequence (DNA): TGTGCCATCAGTGAGCTAGCGGACGCCTACGAGCAGTACTTC. Residues: CAISELADAYEQYF.

The chain links TRBV7-9 to TRBJ1-2, with D possibly being TRBD1 (5 bases). Trimming left V 3 bases short and J 6 bases short, with 11 bases between. Per the germline V gene, CDR1 is SEHNR and CDR2 is FQNEAQ (reference sequence). The CDR3 is made up of 13 amino acids. This CDR3 reads CASSLSWGDGYTF. As DNA, the CDR3 is TGTGCCAGCAGCTTGTCCTGGGGGGATGGCTACACCTTC.

This clone was recorded a few times. This chain connects TRBV5-1 to TRBJ2-7; possible D gene TRBD1, 5 bases. The CDR3 is made up of 14 amino acids. In germline, CDR1 is SGHRS, CDR2 YFSETQ. Trimming shortened V by 3 bases and J by 0 bases, and 10 bases separated the two germline ends. The CDR3 protein is CASSWTPSSYEQYF. The DNA of the CDR3 is TGCGCCAGCAGCTGGACACCCTCCTCCTACGAGCAGTACTTC.

The V gene is TRBV7-8, the J gene TRBJ2-1; 10 bases align to TRBD2. This CDR3 comprises 15 residues. Trimming cost V 3 bases and J 8 bases; bases outside gene matches: 7. Germline V gives CDR1 SGHVS, CDR2 FQNEAQ. CDR3 sequence reads: CASSFTSGRVYEQFF. The CDR3 DNA sequence: TGTGCCAGCAGCTTTACCAGCGGGAGGGTCTATGAGCAGTTCTTC.

CDR3 protein: CASSLVAGASYNEQFF. The DNA of the CDR3 is TGCGCCAGCAGCTTGGTCGCGGGAGCATCCTACAATGAGCAGTTCTTC. This chain uses TRBV5-1 with TRBJ2-1; 7 positions match TRBD2. In germline, CDR1 is SGHRS, CDR2 YFSETQ. V shed 0 bases and J 1 base; nucleotides not matched to a gene: 4. The CDR3 extends over 16 amino acids. Full variable domain (remainder filled in from reference TRBV5-1 and TRBJ2-1): KAGVTQTPRYLIKTRGQQVTLSCSPISGHRSVSWYQQTPGQGLQFLFEYFSETQRNKGNFPGRFSGRQFSNSRSEMNVSTLELGDSALYLCASSLVAGASYNEQFFGPGTRLTVL.

This rearrangement joins TRBV7-8 to TRBJ2-5, with a possible D match to TRBD1 (6 bases). Germline values: CDR1 SGHVS, CDR2 FQNEAQ. The CDR3 contains 15 residues. V was clipped by 5 bases and J by 3 bases, with 16 bases between them. CDR3 residues: CASSPEQGSKETQYF. The CDR3 region has the DNA TGTGCCAGCAGCCCGGAACAGGGTTCCAAAGAGACCCAGTACTTC.

This clone was observed a few times. The sample holds other DNA sequences that translate to the same CDR3. The J gene is TRBJ1-2, the V gene TRBV7-8; weak D call: TRBD1 (5 bases). V lost 5 bases and J lost 0, with 19 bases in between. CDR1 and CDR2 from the germline V gene are SGHVS and FQNEAQ. CDR3 length: 17 amino acids. The CDR3 here is CASSPGGGGSSNYGYTF. The CDR3 nucleotides are TGTGCCAGCAGCCCGGGGGGGGGAGGGTCCTCTAACTATGGCTACACCTTC.